The 8 T cell receptor beta chains in this list originate from one sample, sequenced in a study of shared clonotypes between healthy human individuals. The protocol was immunoSEQ multiplex PCR, while the TCRdb copy is restricted to in-frame clones and leaves out a portion. This table has almost 700,000 clones, about 92% appearing once. CD45RO-negative CD8 cells positively selected for CCR7 made up the naive population, which excluded terminally differentiated effector memory CD45RA+ cells. The sample consisted of naive CD8+ T cells sorted from blood. The receptors originated from a man between 25 and 39 years old in good health.

This rearrangement joins TRBV29-1 to TRBJ1-1; TRBD1 agrees at 8 bases. Germline V lookup: CDR1 SQVTM, CDR2 ANQGSEA. The CDR3 runs to 17 residues. After removal of 5 bases from V and 2 bases from J, the junction contained 16 bases not matched to a gene. The CDR3 DNA is TGCAGCGTTACCGGGACAGGAGGGGTAAGAAGTAACACTGAAGCTTTCTTT. Amino acids: CSVTGTGGVRSNTEAFF.

The chain combines TRBV25-1 with TRBJ2-1; TRBD2 matches at 7 bases. Germline CDR1 and CDR2: MGHDK and SYGVNS. The CDR3 runs 14 residues. Germline trimming cut 3 bases from V and 9 bases from J; bases unmatched to any gene: 8. The CDR3 DNA reads TGTGCCAGCAGTGAGCGGGAGCCTCCAGGTGAGCAGTTCTTC. Its translation is CASSEREPPGEQFF.

The chain joins TRBV11-2 to TRBJ1-2; D is possibly TRBD1 (5 bases). There are 18 residues in the CDR3. Per germline, CDR1 SGHAT and CDR2 FQNNGV. The ends were cut back, 0 bases at V and 4 bases at J, with 21 bases in the middle. The CDR3: CASSLEDSTFTGFYGYTF. The CDR3 nucleotides read TGTGCCAGCAGCTTAGAAGACAGTACTTTTACTGGATTCTATGGCTACACCTTC.

The chain couples TRBV15 to TRBJ2-7; perhaps TRBD1 as D (7 bases). Germline V gene lookup returns CDR1 LNHNV and CDR2 YYDKDF (reference sequence). This CDR3 comprises 13 residues. The V gene lost 8 bases and the J gene lost 4 bases, with 15 bases spanning the gap. CDR3 nucleotides: TGTGCCACCCGAGCGACAGGGAGGTACGAGCAGTACTTC. Encoded protein: CATRATGRYEQYF. Full variable domain (remainder filled in from reference TRBV15 and TRBJ2-7): DAMVIQNPRYQVTQFGKPVTLSCSQTLNHNVMYWYQQKSSQAPKLLFHYYDKDFNNEADTPDNFQSRRPNTSFCFLDIRSPGLGDTAMYLCATRATGRYEQYFGPGTRLTVT.

The gene calls are TRBV25-1 and TRBJ1-4, with TRBD1 matching over 10 bases. The V and J ends lost 4 bases and 4 bases, in that order; junction bases with no gene match: 6. The germline gives CDR1 MGHDK, CDR2 SYGVNS. CDR3 length: 16 amino acids. DNA for the CDR3: TGTGCCAGCAGTGCCGGGACAGGGGTCTTTAATGAAAAACTGTTTTTT. It yields the protein CASSAGTGVFNEKLFF.

J is TRBJ2-1 and V is TRBV5-4; D gene unclear. Trimming took 2 bases from V and 5 from J, leaving 8 bases between them. This CDR3 is 13 amino acids long. Germline-derived CDR1 and CDR2 are SGHNT and YYREEE (reference sequence). The DNA of the CDR3 is TGTGCCAGCAGCTTAAACCCTAACAATGAGCAGTTCTTC. It specifies CASSLNPNNEQFF. Complete variable domain (other parts from reference TRBV5-4 and TRBJ2-1): ETGVTQSPTHLIKTRGQQVTLRCSSQSGHNTVSWYQQALGQGPQFIFQYYREEENGRGNFPPRFSGLQFPNYSSELNVNALELDDSALYLCASSLNPNNEQFFGPGTRLTVL.

This clone was detected only once. The chain recombines TRBV5-6 with TRBJ2-7; weak D call: TRBD2 (6 bases). CDR3 length: 14 amino acids. Germline V gene lookup returns CDR1 SGHDT and CDR2 YYEEEE. V was cut by 5 bases and J by 2 bases, with 14 bases left in between. CDR3 amino acids: CASSRGSRAYEQYF. CDR3 DNA: TGTGCCAGCAGTCGGGGGTCTAGGGCCTACGAGCAGTACTTC.

There are a few counts of this clone. CDR3 sequence reads: CASSVGSEQYF. The DNA for the CDR3 is TGTGCCAGCAGCGTAGGGTCCGAGCAGTACTTC. This chain uses TRBV9 with TRBJ2-7; D gene ambiguous. The CDR3 is made up of 11 amino acids. The germline V and J ends were trimmed by 0 bases and 6 bases, with 4 bases remaining between them. Germline CDR1 is SGDLS and CDR2 is YYNGEE.